This T cell receptor beta chain emerged from a study of OX40 agonist ivuxolimab in advanced cancers. Study-wide context: In this cohort, patients received ivuxolimab, an agonistic anti-OX40 (CD134) antibody.

Trimming cost V 4 bases and J 0 bases, with 8 bases left between them. Germline V lookup: CDR1 SGDLS, CDR2 YYNGEE. CDR3 size: 14 residues. The protocol was immunoSEQ multiplex PCR, while the TCRdb copy is restricted to in-frame clones and leaves out a portion. The sample has tens of thousands of clones, 92% seen once. This clonotype was sampled from an adult with an advanced solid tumor such as melanoma, head and neck, liver or kidney cancer. This specimen consisted of CD4+ or CD8+ T cells sorted from blood, obtained in a trial of the OX40 agonist ivuxolimab. The gene calls are TRBV9 and TRBJ1-3, with D unclear. This CDR3 is CASSLASSGNTIYF. The CDR3 DNA follows: TGTGCCAGCAGCCTAGCCTCCTCTGGAAACACCATATATTTT.